This TCR beta chain was captured in a study of blood T cell repertoires in COVID-19. Background on the study: T cells, B-cell-depleted T cells, or PBMCs supplied cDNA or gDNA.

The junction had 7 bases not matched to a gene; V was cut back by 6 bases and J by 9 bases. Germline lookup yields CDR1 LGHNA and CDR2 YSLEER. The CDR3 runs 13 residues. Some clones are missing from TCRdb's copy, which holds only in-frame ones; the method was immunoSEQ multiplex PCR. The table has under 300,000 clones, 75% to 90% seen once; the top ten hold around 1.7%. Those enrolled, adults aged 18 to 89 years, came from about two dozen US areas. Symptom resolution, clearance, or two negative PCRs marked the recovered donors of Cohort 3. Sequencing was performed on PBMCs or T cells enriched from blood (not recorded which). This rearrangement joins TRBV4-3 to TRBJ1-1, with 10 bases aligning to TRBD1. The source of this sequence is a woman between 40 and 55 years old who had recovered from COVID-19. The CDR3 spells CASSQDRGGKAFF. Here the CDR3 DNA reads TGCGCCAGCAGTCAGGACAGGGGGGGAAAAGCTTTCTTT.